Each of the 3 T cell receptor beta chains below was sequenced from the same sample in a study of T cell changes during pregnancy in multiple sclerosis. Some clones are missing from TCRdb's copy, which holds only in-frame ones; the method was immunoSEQ multiplex PCR. The data contain 90,000 to 150,000 clones, approximately 95% of them singletons. The specimen comprised peripheral blood, sampled before pregnancy. These receptors all stem from a female donor with multiple sclerosis, enrolled in a pregnancy study.

This clone was counted a single time. The V call is TRBV27, the J call TRBJ2-7; D gene ambiguous. CDR3 length: 13 residues. CDR1 is MNHEY, CDR2 SMNVEV, per germline (reference sequence). Deletions cut 2 bases from V and 3 bases from J, with 8 bases between. The DNA for the CDR3 is TGTGCCAGCAGTTTAATCCGAGACTACGAGCAGTACTTC. This encodes CASSLIRDYEQYF.

The V gene is TRBV5-6, the J gene TRBJ2-7; 7 positions match TRBD1. Germline CDR1 and CDR2: SGHDT and YYEEEE. The CDR3 is made up of 16 amino acids. Trimming took 3 bases from V and 4 from J; bases not matched to a gene: 13. As DNA, the CDR3 is TGTGCCAGCAGCTCGACAGGGTCCTTTCGTGAGTACGAGCAGTACTTC. Amino acid sequence: CASSSTGSFREYEQYF. The entire variable domain, with the rest obtained from reference TRBV5-6 and TRBJ2-7, is as follows: DAGVTQSPTHLIKTRGQQVTLRCSPKSGHDTVSWYQQALGQGPQFIFQYYEEEERQRGNFPDRFSGHQFPNYSSELNVNALLLGDSALYLCASSSTGSFREYEQYFGPGTRLTVT.

This chain uses TRBV27 with TRBJ2-3; the D gene is possibly TRBD1 (5 bases). In germline, CDR1 is MNHEY, CDR2 SMNVEV (reference sequence). This CDR3 has 14 amino acids. Trimming pared 5 bases from V and 4 bases from J, leaving 13 bases between. For the CDR3, the DNA is TGTGCCAGCAGTCCCCCCAGGGCGTCAGATACGCAGTATTTT. This encodes CASSPPRASDTQYF.